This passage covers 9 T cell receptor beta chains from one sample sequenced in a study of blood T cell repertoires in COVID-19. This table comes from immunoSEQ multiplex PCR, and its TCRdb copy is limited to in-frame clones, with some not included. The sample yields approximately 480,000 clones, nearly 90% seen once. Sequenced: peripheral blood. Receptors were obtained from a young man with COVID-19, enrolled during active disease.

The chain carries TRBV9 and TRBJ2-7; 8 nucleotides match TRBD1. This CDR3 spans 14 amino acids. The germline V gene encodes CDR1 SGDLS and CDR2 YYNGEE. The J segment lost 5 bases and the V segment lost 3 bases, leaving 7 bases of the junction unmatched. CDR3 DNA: TGTGCCAGCAGCGCCCGACAGGGGTTAAACGAGCAGTACTTC. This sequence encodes CASSARQGLNEQYF.

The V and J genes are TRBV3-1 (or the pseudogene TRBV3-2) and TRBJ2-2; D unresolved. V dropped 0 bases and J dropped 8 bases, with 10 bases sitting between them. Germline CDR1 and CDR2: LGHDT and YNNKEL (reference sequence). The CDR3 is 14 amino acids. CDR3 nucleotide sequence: TGTGCCAGCAGCCAAGATCAGATCAGGGGGGAGCTGTTTTTT. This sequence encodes CASSQDQIRGELFF.

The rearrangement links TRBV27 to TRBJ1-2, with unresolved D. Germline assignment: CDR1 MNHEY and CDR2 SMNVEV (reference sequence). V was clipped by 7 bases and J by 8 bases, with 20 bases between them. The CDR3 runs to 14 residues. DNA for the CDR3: TGTGCCAGCAAAGAGGCGTCGACCCGGTCGGGCTACACCTTC. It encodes CASKEASTRSGYTF.

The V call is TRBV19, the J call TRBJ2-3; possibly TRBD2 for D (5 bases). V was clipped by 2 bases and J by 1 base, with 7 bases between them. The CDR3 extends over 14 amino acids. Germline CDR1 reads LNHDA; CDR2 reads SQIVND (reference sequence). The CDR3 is CASSIKEGTDTQYF. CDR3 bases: TGTGCCAGTAGTATAAAGGAGGGCACAGATACGCAGTATTTT.

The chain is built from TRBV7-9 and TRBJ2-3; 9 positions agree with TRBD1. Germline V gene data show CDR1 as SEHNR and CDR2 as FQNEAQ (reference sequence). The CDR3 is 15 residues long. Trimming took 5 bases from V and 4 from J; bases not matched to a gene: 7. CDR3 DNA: TGTGCCAGCAGCCAGGGGGACAGGGAGGCAGATACGCAGTATTTT. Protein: CASSQGDREADTQYF. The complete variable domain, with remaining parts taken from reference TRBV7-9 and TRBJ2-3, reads DTGVSQNPRHKITKRGQNVTFRCDPISEHNRLYWYRQTLGQGPEFLTYFQNEAQLEKSRLLSDRFSAERPKGSFSTLEIQRTEQGDSAMYLCASSQGDREADTQYFGPGTRLTVL.

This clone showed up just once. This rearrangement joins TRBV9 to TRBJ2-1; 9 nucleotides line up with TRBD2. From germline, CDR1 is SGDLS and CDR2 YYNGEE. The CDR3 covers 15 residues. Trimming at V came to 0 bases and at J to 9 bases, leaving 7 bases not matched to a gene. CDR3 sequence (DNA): TGTGCCAGCAGCGTAGAAGTAGCGGGAGACTTTGAGCAGTTCTTC. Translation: CASSVEVAGDFEQFF.

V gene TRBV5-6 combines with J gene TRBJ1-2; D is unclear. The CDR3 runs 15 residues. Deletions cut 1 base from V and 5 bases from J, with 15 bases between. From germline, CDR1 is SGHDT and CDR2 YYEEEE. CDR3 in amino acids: CASSLFSSGGYGYTF. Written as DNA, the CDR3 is TGTGCCAGCAGCTTGTTTAGCTCGGGCGGGTATGGCTACACCTTC.

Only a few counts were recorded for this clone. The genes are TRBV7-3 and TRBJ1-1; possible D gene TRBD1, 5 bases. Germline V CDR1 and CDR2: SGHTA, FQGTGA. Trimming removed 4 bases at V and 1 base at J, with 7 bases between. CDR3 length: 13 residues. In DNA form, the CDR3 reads TGTGCCAGCAGCTACGACAGGAACACTGAAGCTTTCTTT. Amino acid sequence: CASSYDRNTEAFF.

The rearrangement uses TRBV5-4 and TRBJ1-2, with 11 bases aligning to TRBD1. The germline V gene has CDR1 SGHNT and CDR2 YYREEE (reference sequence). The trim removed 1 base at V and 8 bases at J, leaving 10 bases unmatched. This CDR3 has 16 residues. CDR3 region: CASSLSFGTGGRGYTF. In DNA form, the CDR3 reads TGTGCCAGCAGCTTGAGCTTTGGGACAGGGGGTCGAGGCTACACCTTC.